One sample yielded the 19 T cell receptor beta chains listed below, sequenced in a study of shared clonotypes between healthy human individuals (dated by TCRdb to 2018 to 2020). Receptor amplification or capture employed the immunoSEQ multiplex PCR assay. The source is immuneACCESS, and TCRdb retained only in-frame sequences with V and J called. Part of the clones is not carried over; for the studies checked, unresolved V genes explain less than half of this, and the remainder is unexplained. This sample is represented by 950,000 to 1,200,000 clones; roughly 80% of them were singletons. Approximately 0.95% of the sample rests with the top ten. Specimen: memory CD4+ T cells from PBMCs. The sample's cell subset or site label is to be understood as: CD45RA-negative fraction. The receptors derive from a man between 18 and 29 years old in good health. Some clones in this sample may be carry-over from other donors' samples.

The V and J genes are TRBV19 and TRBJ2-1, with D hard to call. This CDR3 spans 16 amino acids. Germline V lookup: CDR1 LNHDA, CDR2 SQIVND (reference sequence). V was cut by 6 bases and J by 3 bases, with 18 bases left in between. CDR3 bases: TGTGCCAGTAGAGAGTCAGGCGTCTCCGGCTACAATGAGCAGTTCTTC. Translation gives CASRESGVSGYNEQFF. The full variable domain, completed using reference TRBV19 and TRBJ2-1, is DGGITQSPKYLFRKEGQNVTLSCEQNLNHDAMYWYRQDPGQGLRLIYYSQIVNDFQKGDIAEGYSVSREKKESFPLTVTSAQKNPTAFYLCASRESGVSGYNEQFFGPGTRLTVL.

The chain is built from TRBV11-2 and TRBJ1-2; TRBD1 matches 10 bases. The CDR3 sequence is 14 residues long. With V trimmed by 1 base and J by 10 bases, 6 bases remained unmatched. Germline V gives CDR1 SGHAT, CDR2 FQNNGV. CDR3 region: CASSLAGQGFDYTF. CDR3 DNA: TGTGCCAGCAGCTTAGCGGGACAGGGGTTTGACTACACCTTC.

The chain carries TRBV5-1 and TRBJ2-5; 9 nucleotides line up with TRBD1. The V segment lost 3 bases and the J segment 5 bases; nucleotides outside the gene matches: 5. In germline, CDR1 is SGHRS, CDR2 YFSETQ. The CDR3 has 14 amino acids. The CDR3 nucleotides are TGCGCCAGCAGCTCACAGGGGGCTGGGGAGACCCAGTACTTC. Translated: CASSSQGAGETQYF.

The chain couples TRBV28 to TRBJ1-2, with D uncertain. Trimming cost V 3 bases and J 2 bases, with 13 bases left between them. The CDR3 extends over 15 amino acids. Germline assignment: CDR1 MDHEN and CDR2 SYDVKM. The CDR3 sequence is CASSFRNRPNYGYTF. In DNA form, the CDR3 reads TGTGCCAGCAGTTTCAGGAATCGCCCGAACTATGGCTACACCTTC.

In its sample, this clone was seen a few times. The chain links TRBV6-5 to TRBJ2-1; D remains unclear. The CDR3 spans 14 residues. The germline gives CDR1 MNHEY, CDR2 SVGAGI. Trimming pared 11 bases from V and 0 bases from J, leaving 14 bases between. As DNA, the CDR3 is TGTGCCTGTAGACTGGGAAGCTCCTACAATGAGCAGTTCTTC. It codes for CACRLGSSYNEQFF.

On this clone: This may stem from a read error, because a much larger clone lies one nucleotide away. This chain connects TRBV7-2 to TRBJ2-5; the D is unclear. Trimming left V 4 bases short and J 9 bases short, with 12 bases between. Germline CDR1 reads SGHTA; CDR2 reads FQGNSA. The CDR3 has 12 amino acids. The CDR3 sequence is CASSSMTWAQYF. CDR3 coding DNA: TGTGCCAGCAGCTCTATGACCTGGGCCCAGTACTTC.

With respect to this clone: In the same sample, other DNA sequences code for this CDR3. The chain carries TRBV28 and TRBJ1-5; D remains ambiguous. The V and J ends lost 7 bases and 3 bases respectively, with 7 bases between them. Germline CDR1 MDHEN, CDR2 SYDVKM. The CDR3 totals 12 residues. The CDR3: CASKRLNQPQHF. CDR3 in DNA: TGTGCCAGCAAAAGGCTCAATCAGCCCCAGCATTTT.

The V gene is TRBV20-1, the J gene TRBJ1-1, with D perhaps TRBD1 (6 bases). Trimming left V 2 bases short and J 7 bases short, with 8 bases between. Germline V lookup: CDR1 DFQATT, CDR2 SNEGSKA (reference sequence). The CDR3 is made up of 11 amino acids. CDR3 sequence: CSARMTGEAFF. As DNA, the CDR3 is TGCAGTGCTAGAATGACAGGTGAAGCTTTCTTT.

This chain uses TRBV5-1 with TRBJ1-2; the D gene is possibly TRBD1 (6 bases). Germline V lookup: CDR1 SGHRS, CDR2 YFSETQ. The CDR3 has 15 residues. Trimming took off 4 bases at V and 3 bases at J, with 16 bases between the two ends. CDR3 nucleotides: TGCGCCAGCAGCCCCGGGGGGCGCCCCGACTATGGCTACACCTTC. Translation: CASSPGGRPDYGYTF.

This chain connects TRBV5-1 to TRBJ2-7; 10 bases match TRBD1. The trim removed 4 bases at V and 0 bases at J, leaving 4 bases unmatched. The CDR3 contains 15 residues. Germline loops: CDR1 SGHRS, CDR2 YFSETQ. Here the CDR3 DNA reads TGCGCCAGCAGCGGGACAGGGGACATCTCCTACGAGCAGTACTTC. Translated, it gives CASSGTGDISYEQYF.

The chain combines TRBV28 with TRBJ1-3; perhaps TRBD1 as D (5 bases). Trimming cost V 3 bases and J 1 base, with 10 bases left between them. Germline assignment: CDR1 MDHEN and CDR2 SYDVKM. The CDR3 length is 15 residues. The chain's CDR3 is CASSLGRASGNTIYF. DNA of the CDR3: TGTGCCAGCAGTTTGGGCAGGGCTTCTGGAAACACCATATATTTT.

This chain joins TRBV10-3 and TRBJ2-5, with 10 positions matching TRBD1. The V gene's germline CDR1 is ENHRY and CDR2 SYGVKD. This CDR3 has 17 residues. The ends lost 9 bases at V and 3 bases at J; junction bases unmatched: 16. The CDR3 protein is CAMLPGQGSSAKETQYF. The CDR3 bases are TGTGCCATGTTACCGGGACAGGGGTCTAGCGCAAAAGAGACCCAGTACTTC.

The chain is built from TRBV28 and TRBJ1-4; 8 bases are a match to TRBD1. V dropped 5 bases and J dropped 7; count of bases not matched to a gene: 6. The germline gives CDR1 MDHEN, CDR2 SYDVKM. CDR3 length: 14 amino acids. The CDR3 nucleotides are TGTGCCAGCAGTCCGGGACAGGAGATTGAAAAACTGTTTTTT. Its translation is CASSPGQEIEKLFF. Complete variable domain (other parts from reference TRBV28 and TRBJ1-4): DVKVTQSSRYLVKRTGEKVFLECVQDMDHENMFWYRQDPGLGLRLIYFSYDVKMKEKGDIPEGYSVSREKKERFSLILESASTNQTSMYLCASSPGQEIEKLFFGSGTQLSVL.

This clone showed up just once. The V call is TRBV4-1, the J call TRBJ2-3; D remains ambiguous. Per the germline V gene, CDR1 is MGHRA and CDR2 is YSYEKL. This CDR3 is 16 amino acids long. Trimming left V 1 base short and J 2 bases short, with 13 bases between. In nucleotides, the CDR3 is TGCGCCAGCAGCCAAGTTAATCTGGTTTACACAGATACGCAGTATTTT. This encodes CASSQVNLVYTDTQYF.

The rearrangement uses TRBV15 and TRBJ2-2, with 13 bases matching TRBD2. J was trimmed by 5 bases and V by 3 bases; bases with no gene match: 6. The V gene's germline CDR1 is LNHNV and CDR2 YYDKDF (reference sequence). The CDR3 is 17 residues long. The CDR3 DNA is TGTGCCACCAGCAGGGGACTAGCGGGGATGAAAACCGGGGAGCTGTTTTTT. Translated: CATSRGLAGMKTGELFF. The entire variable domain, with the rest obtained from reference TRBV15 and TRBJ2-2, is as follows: DAMVIQNPRYQVTQFGKPVTLSCSQTLNHNVMYWYQQKSSQAPKLLFHYYDKDFNNEADTPDNFQSRRPNTSFCFLDIRSPGLGDTAMYLCATSRGLAGMKTGELFFGEGSRLTVL.

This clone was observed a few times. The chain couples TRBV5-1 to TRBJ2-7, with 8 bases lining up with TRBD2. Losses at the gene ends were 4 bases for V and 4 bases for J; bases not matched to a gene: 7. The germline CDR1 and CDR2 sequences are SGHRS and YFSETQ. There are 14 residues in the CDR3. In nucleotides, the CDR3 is TGCGCCAGCAGCGCCAGCGGGAGAGAATACGAGCAGTACTTC. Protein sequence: CASSASGREYEQYF.

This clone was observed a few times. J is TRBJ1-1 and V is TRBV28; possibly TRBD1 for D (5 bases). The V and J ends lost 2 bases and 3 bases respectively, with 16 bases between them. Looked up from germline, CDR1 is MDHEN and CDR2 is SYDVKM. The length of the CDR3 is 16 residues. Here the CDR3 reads CASSLAGPGRDTEAFF. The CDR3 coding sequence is TGTGCCAGCAGTTTAGCAGGGCCTGGGAGGGACACTGAAGCTTTCTTT. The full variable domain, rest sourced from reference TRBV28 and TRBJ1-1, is DVKVTQSSRYLVKRTGEKVFLECVQDMDHENMFWYRQDPGLGLRLIYFSYDVKMKEKGDIPEGYSVSREKKERFSLILESASTNQTSMYLCASSLAGPGRDTEAFFGQGTRLTVV.

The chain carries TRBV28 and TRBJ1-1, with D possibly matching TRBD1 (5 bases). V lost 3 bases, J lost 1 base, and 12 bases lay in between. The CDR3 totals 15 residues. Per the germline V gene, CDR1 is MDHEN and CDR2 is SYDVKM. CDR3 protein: CASSFLGTGNTEAFF. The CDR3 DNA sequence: TGTGCCAGCAGTTTCCTAGGGACGGGGAACACTGAAGCTTTCTTT.

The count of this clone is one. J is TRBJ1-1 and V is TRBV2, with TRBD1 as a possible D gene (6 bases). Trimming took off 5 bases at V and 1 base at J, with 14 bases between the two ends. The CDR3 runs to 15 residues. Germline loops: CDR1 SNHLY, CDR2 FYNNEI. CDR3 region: CASSLQGHQNTEAFF. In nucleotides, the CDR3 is TGTGCCAGCAGTTTACAGGGCCACCAGAACACTGAAGCTTTCTTT.